These T cell receptor beta chains were read from a single sample in a study of OX40 agonist ivuxolimab in advanced cancers. Measured with immunoSEQ multiplex PCR; TCRdb has only the in-frame clones, and not every one. The sample has about 62,000 clones; around nine tenths are singletons. The sequenced sample was CD4+ or CD8+ T cells sorted from blood, obtained in a trial of the OX40 agonist ivuxolimab. These receptors originate from an adult with an advanced solid tumor such as melanoma, head and neck, liver or kidney cancer. Both conserved end residues are part of each CDR3. The order of the fields is CDR3 length, clone size, J gene, D gene, V gene, CDR3 protein, CDR3 DNA. D genes are given only for firm matches. Part of the rows lack a size; the others show once, few, many or a class for expanded clones.

length: 14; size: NA; J: TRBJ2-5; D: TRBD2; V: TRBV5-1; CDR3: CASSLGTSGETQYF; DNA: TGCGCCAGCAGCCTGGGGACTAGCGGGGAGACCCAGTACTTC
length: 14; size: NA; J: TRBJ2-7; D: TRBD2; V: TRBV7-9; CDR3: CASSLGLAGAEQYF; DNA: TGTGCCAGCAGCTTGGGACTAGCGGGTGCCGAGCAGTACTTC
length: 17; size: once; J: TRBJ2-7; D: NA; V: TRBV4-1; CDR3: CASSQIMERVNSYEQYF; DNA: TGCGCCAGCAGCCAGATCATGGAGCGGGTGAATTCCTACGAGCAGTACTTC
length: 14; size: NA; J: TRBJ1-2; D: NA; V: TRBV4-1; CDR3: CASSQAAGPGGYTF; DNA: TGCGCCAGCAGCCAAGCGGCTGGGCCTGGTGGCTACACCTTC
length: 14; size: NA; J: TRBJ1-1; D: TRBD1; V: TRBV28; CDR3: CASSLGTGDLEAFF; DNA: TGTGCCAGCAGTTTAGGGACAGGGGACCTTGAAGCTTTCTTT
length: 15; size: NA; J: TRBJ1-1; D: NA; V: TRBV7-9; CDR3: CASSSNSYANTEAFF; DNA: TGTGCCAGCAGCTCCAACAGCTATGCGAACACTGAAGCTTTCTTT
length: 15; size: NA; J: TRBJ2-1; D: TRBD1; V: TRBV12-5; CDR3: CASGLGQGAGNEQFF; DNA: TGTGCTAGTGGTTTGGGACAGGGGGCTGGGAATGAGCAGTTCTTC
length: 12; size: NA; J: TRBJ2-7; D: NA; V: TRBV11-1; CDR3: CASSLGRYEQYF; DNA: TGTGCCAGCAGCTTAGGGAGGTACGAGCAGTACTTC
length: 16; size: NA; J: TRBJ2-1; D: TRBD2; V: TRBV2; CDR3: CASSEGVLAAYNEQFF; DNA: TGTGCCAGCAGTGAAGGAGTACTAGCGGCCTACAATGAGCAGTTCTTC
length: 14; size: NA; J: TRBJ1-1; D: TRBD1; V: TRBV19; CDR3: CASSPGTENTEAFF; DNA: TGTGCCAGTAGTCCAGGGACAGAGAACACTGAAGCTTTCTTT
length: 14; size: NA; J: TRBJ1-2; D: TRBD1; V: TRBV5-3; CDR3: CASSRVDRSYGYTF; DNA: TGTGCCAGCAGCCGGGTGGACAGGTCCTATGGCTACACCTTC
length: 10; size: NA; J: TRBJ2-7; D: NA; V: TRBV30; CDR3: CAWGTYEQYF; DNA: TGTGCCTGGGGTACCTACGAGCAGTACTTC
length: 15; size: NA; J: TRBJ1-1; D: NA; V: TRBV4-2; CDR3: CASSPHRELNTEAFF; DNA: TGTGCCAGCAGCCCCCATCGTGAGCTGAACACTGAAGCTTTCTTT
length: 14; size: NA; J: TRBJ1-1; D: NA; V: TRBV5-6; CDR3: CASSLVDGYTEAFF; DNA: TGTGCCAGCAGCTTGGTCGACGGTTACACTGAAGCTTTCTTT
length: 13; size: NA; J: TRBJ1-2; D: NA; V: TRBV5-1; CDR3: CASSPSGETGYTF; DNA: TGCGCCAGCAGTCCTTCCGGGGAGACGGGCTACACCTTC
length: 15; size: NA; J: TRBJ2-7; D: NA; V: TRBV5-1; CDR3: CASSLAWGSPYEQYF; DNA: TGCGCCAGCAGCTTGGCTTGGGGGAGTCCCTACGAGCAGTACTTC
length: 15; size: NA; J: TRBJ2-5; D: NA; V: TRBV2; CDR3: CASGRTGQRQETQYF; DNA: TGTGCCAGCGGGAGGACCGGACAACGACAAGAGACCCAGTACTTC
length: 13; size: NA; J: TRBJ1-5; D: NA; V: TRBV6-5; CDR3: CASSYDSNQPQHF; DNA: TGTGCCAGCAGTTACGACAGCAATCAGCCCCAGCATTTT
length: 15; size: NA; J: TRBJ1-5; D: NA; V: TRBV6-6; CDR3: CASSLTGRDNQPQHF; DNA: TGTGCCAGCAGCCTAACCGGACGGGACAATCAGCCCCAGCATTTT
length: 15; size: NA; J: TRBJ2-3; D: NA; V: TRBV6-5; CDR3: CASSLGQGVGDTQYF; DNA: TGTGCCAGCAGTCTTGGGCAGGGTGTAGGAGATACGCAGTATTTT
length: 11; size: few; J: TRBJ2-6; D: NA; V: TRBV30; CDR3: CACSGANVLTF; DNA: TGTGCCTGCTCTGGGGCCAACGTCCTGACTTTC
length: 15; size: NA; J: TRBJ2-2; D: TRBD1; V: TRBV9; CDR3: CASSPGQGWPGELFF; DNA: TGTGCCAGCAGTCCGGGACAGGGCTGGCCCGGGGAGCTGTTTTTT
length: 14; size: NA; J: TRBJ1-2; D: TRBD1; V: TRBV9; CDR3: CASSGRQGVQGYTF; DNA: TGTGCCAGCAGCGGACGACAGGGGGTTCAGGGCTACACCTTC
length: 13; size: NA; J: TRBJ2-7; D: NA; V: TRBV5-1; CDR3: CASRSTDLGEQYF; DNA: TGCGCCAGCAGATCAACCGACCTGGGCGAGCAGTACTTC
length: 15; size: NA; J: TRBJ1-2; D: NA; V: TRBV4-1; CDR3: CASSPGRGVDYGYTF; DNA: TGCGCCAGCAGCCCTGGCCGCGGGGTCGACTATGGCTACACCTTC
length: 14; size: NA; J: TRBJ1-4; D: NA; V: TRBV6-6; CDR3: CASSSTDDNEKLFF; DNA: TGTGCCAGCAGTTCGACAGACGACAATGAAAAACTGTTTTTT
length: 13; size: NA; J: TRBJ2-7; D: NA; V: TRBV11-2; CDR3: CASSLATGHEQYF; DNA: TGTGCCAGCAGCTTAGCGACTGGACACGAGCAGTACTTC
length: 15; size: NA; J: TRBJ2-1; D: TRBD2; V: TRBV7-8; CDR3: CASRLTSGSVDEQFF; DNA: TGTGCCAGCAGACTTACTAGCGGGAGTGTCGATGAGCAGTTCTTC
length: 17; size: NA; J: TRBJ2-1; D: TRBD2; V: TRBV7-9; CDR3: CASSLGVGGGTYNEQFF; DNA: TGTGCCAGCAGCCTGGGGGTTGGCGGGGGGACCTACAATGAGCAGTTCTTC
length: 13; size: NA; J: TRBJ2-5; D: NA; V: TRBV9; CDR3: CASSVNNRETQYF; DNA: TGTGCCAGCAGCGTAAACAACCGAGAGACCCAGTACTTC
length: 21; size: NA; J: TRBJ1-5; D: TRBD1; V: TRBV19; CDR3: CASKGDTKRGQGARSNQPQHF; DNA: TGTGCCAGTAAGGGCGATACTAAACGGGGACAGGGGGCCCGTAGCAATCAGCCCCAGCATTTT
length: 14; size: NA; J: TRBJ2-7; D: NA; V: TRBV11-1; CDR3: CASSALKGRGEQYF; DNA: TGTGCCAGCAGCGCCCTTAAGGGTCGGGGCGAGCAGTACTTC
length: 10; size: NA; J: TRBJ2-3; D: NA; V: TRBV20-1; CDR3: CSASLGTQYF; DNA: TGCAGTGCTTCCTTGGGTACGCAGTATTTT
length: 14; size: NA; J: TRBJ1-2; D: NA; V: TRBV11-2; CDR3: CASSLAGSNYGYTF; DNA: TGTGCCAGCAGCTTAGCTGGTTCTAACTATGGCTACACCTTC
length: 14; size: NA; J: TRBJ2-3; D: NA; V: TRBV30; CDR3: CAWEPQTPTDTQYF; DNA: TGTGCCTGGGAACCACAGACGCCCACAGATACGCAGTATTTT
length: 12; size: few; J: TRBJ2-7; D: NA; V: TRBV5-5; CDR3: CASSLQGYEQYF; DNA: TGTGCCAGCAGCCTACAGGGCTACGAGCAGTACTTC
length: 13; size: NA; J: TRBJ2-2; D: NA; V: TRBV27; CDR3: CASSSQLTGELFF; DNA: TGTGCCAGCAGTTCACAGCTCACCGGGGAGCTGTTTTTT
length: 16; size: NA; J: TRBJ1-1; D: NA; V: TRBV5-1; CDR3: CASSRAVMGGGTEAFF; DNA: TGCGCCAGCAGCCGAGCGGTGATGGGGGGCGGCACTGAAGCTTTCTTT
length: 17; size: NA; J: TRBJ1-4; D: NA; V: TRBV10-3; CDR3: CAISDPSGAVGNEKLFF; DNA: TGTGCCATCAGTGACCCCTCAGGGGCTGTAGGCAATGAAAAACTGTTTTTT
length: 16; size: NA; J: TRBJ2-2; D: NA; V: TRBV25-1; CDR3: CASTPRGTGNTGELFF; DNA: TGTGCCAGCACCCCTCGGGGAACAGGGAACACCGGGGAGCTGTTTTTT
length: 13; size: NA; J: TRBJ1-3; D: TRBD1; V: TRBV15; CDR3: CATSSGTENTIYF; DNA: TGTGCCACCAGCAGCGGGACAGAGAACACCATATATTTT
length: 13; size: NA; J: TRBJ1-5; D: NA; V: TRBV11-2; CDR3: CASSLRENQPQHF; DNA: TGTGCCAGCAGCTTAAGGGAGAATCAGCCCCAGCATTTT
length: 19; size: NA; J: TRBJ1-2; D: TRBD1; V: TRBV10-3; CDR3: CAISGGSRTGATRNYGYTF; DNA: TGTGCCATCAGTGGGGGTAGTAGAACAGGGGCTACTCGGAACTATGGCTACACCTTC
length: 15; size: NA; J: TRBJ1-2; D: TRBD1; V: TRBV4-1; CDR3: CASSPRDSSRDGYTF; DNA: TGCGCCAGCAGCCCGAGGGACAGCTCCAGGGATGGCTACACCTTC
length: 14; size: NA; J: TRBJ1-6; D: NA; V: TRBV6-6; CDR3: CASSYGQYNSPLHF; DNA: TGTGCCAGCAGTTACGGGCAGTATAATTCACCCCTCCACTTT
length: 13; size: NA; J: TRBJ1-5; D: NA; V: TRBV30; CDR3: CAWGKEWTQPQHF; DNA: TGTGCCTGGGGGAAGGAGTGGACTCAGCCCCAGCATTTT
length: 13; size: NA; J: TRBJ1-5; D: NA; V: TRBV28; CDR3: CAPTDYSNQPQHF; DNA: TGTGCCCCGACCGATTATAGCAATCAGCCCCAGCATTTT
length: 13; size: NA; J: TRBJ1-1; D: NA; V: TRBV4-1; CDR3: CASSPPGVAEAFF; DNA: TGCGCCAGCAGCCCCCCAGGGGTCGCTGAAGCTTTCTTT
length: 11; size: few; J: TRBJ1-1; D: NA; V: TRBV19; CDR3: CASMGSTEAFF; DNA: TGTGCCAGTATGGGGAGCACTGAAGCTTTCTTT
length: 16; size: NA; J: TRBJ1-5; D: NA; V: TRBV6-6; CDR3: CASSYSKGGGNQPQHF; DNA: TGTGCCAGCAGTTACTCGAAGGGAGGGGGCAATCAGCCCCAGCATTTT
length: 15; size: NA; J: TRBJ2-7; D: TRBD1; V: TRBV27; CDR3: CASSLRDRKGYEQYF; DNA: TGTGCCAGCAGTTTAAGGGACAGAAAGGGGTACGAGCAGTACTTC